The 22 T cell receptor beta chains given below trace back to one sample, sequenced in a study of early T cells in non-severe SARS-CoV-2 infection. TCRdb re-analysed the 5' RACE reads in MiXCR, keeping a single row per CDR3 protein. The sample yields approximately 62,000 distinct CDR3 sequences, roughly 12% seen once. Material: whole blood. These receptor sequences come from an adult who was a healthcare worker with PCR-confirmed SARS-CoV-2 infection or an uninfected control (not recorded which).

The chain couples TRBV28 to TRBJ2-7, with 7 bases identical to TRBD2. The trim removed 5 bases at V and 6 bases at J, leaving 10 bases unmatched. The CDR3 covers 14 residues. Germline lookup yields CDR1 MDHEN and CDR2 SYDVKM. CDR3 coding DNA: TGTGCCAGCAGTGGCGGGGGAATATTAGCCGAGCAGTACTTC. Translated: CASSGGGILAEQYF.

A note on this clonotype: The junction and the germline gene differ at one end; a read error may be behind it. The chain joins TRBV12-5 to TRBJ2-5, with no clear D. This CDR3 comprises 12 residues. CDR1 is LGHNT and CDR2 is FRNRAP in the germline V gene. CDR3 sequence (DNA): TGTGCTAGTGATTTGGCACAAGAGACCCAGTACTTC. Protein: CASDLAQETQYF.

Many counts were recorded for this clonotype. The CDR3 protein is CASSSSGSDTQYF. DNA of the CDR3: TGTGCCAGCAGCTCGTCCGGCTCAGATACGCAGTATTTT. The chain has TRBV7-9 and TRBJ2-3; D unresolved. Germline lookup yields CDR1 SEHNR and CDR2 FQNEAQ (reference sequence). The CDR3 is made up of 13 amino acids. V lost 4 bases, J lost 4 bases, and 9 bases lay in between.

The CDR3 sequence is CSVAWSYEQYF. DNA of the CDR3: TGCAGCGTTGCTTGGTCCTACGAGCAGTACTTC. This chain connects TRBV29-1 to TRBJ2-7; the D is unclear. The CDR3 is 11 amino acids. The germline gives CDR1 SQVTM, CDR2 ANQGSEA. V dropped 4 bases and J dropped 1 base, with 5 bases sitting between them.

This clonotype was counted at least ten times. V usage is TRBV30 and J usage is TRBJ1-2, with TRBD1 as a possible D gene (5 bases). The CDR3 has 11 residues. Trimming took 2 bases from V and 7 from J, leaving 8 bases between them. The germline CDR1 and CDR2 sequences are GTSNPN and SVGIG (reference sequence). CDR3 coding DNA: TGTGCCTGGAGTTACGGGGCTGGCTACACCTTC. Its translation: CAWSYGAGYTF.

This clonotype was observed a single time. The chain has TRBV27 and TRBJ2-7; TRBD1 is a possible D gene (6 bases). Germline lookup yields CDR1 MNHEY and CDR2 SMNVEV (reference sequence). V shed 4 bases and J shed 2 bases, with 12 bases lying between them. This CDR3 spans 14 amino acids. Here the CDR3 DNA reads TGTGCCAGCAGTTGGCAGGGGATGGCCTACGAGCAGTACTTC. Translating it yields CASSWQGMAYEQYF.

There are a few counts of this clonotype. V gene TRBV30 combines with J gene TRBJ1-1; the match to TRBD1 covers 9 bases. After removal of 2 bases from V and 5 bases from J, the junction contained 6 bases not matched to a gene. This CDR3 has 14 amino acids. The V gene's germline CDR1 is GTSNPN and CDR2 SVGIG (reference sequence). The CDR3 bases are TGTGCCTGGAGTCGACAGGGGGAAGGAACTGAAGCTTTCTTT. Protein: CAWSRQGEGTEAFF.

This clonotype was recorded a few times. The CDR3 bases are TGCGCCAGCAGCTTGCGGACCCAGGGGGCAGGGGAGCAGTACTTC. It specifies CASSLRTQGAGEQYF. The chain uses TRBV5-1 and TRBJ2-7; 8 bases agree with TRBD1. This CDR3 has 15 amino acids. Germline CDR1 reads SGHRS; CDR2 reads YFSETQ. V lost 1 base and J lost 7; bases outside the gene matches: 10.

This clonotype was counted between two and nine times. This sequence joins TRBV5-8 and TRBJ1-2; a weak D match, TRBD1 (6 bases). The V end was cut by 1 base, the J end by 4 bases, with 14 bases between. CDR3 length: 15 amino acids. In germline, CDR1 is SGHTS, CDR2 YDEGEE. The CDR3 region is CASSLTGSISYGYTF. CDR3 nucleotide sequence: TGTGCCAGCAGCTTGACAGGGTCCATCTCCTATGGCTACACCTTC.

This clonotype occurred many times. The chain joins TRBV7-2 to TRBJ2-3; weak D call: TRBD2 (6 bases). Germline V gene sequence: CDR1 SGHTA, CDR2 FQGNSA. This CDR3 is 13 amino acids long. V lost 4 bases to trimming and J lost 2 bases, with 7 bases between them. The CDR3 DNA is TGTGCCAGCAGCTCGGGGGTCACAGATACGCAGTATTTT. Protein product: CASSSGVTDTQYF.

This clonotype was counted between two and nine times. This chain connects TRBV29-1 to TRBJ2-1; 7 nucleotides line up with TRBD2. Germline CDR1 is SQVTM and CDR2 is ANQGSEA. The CDR3 spans 14 residues. Unmatched junction bases numbered 11, after V lost 4 bases and J lost 8 bases. CDR3 protein: CSVVGGRGVDEQFF. CDR3 DNA: TGCAGCGTTGTAGGCGGGAGAGGGGTGGATGAGCAGTTCTTC.

The chain employs TRBV20-1 and TRBJ1-5, with D tentatively TRBD1 (5 bases). This CDR3 contains 13 residues. The ends were cut back, 3 bases at V and 0 bases at J, with 6 bases in the middle. The germline CDR1 and CDR2 sequences are DFQATT and SNEGSKA (reference sequence). CDR3 bases: TGCAGTGCTAGTGACAGTAGCAATCAGCCCCAGCATTTT. It codes for CSASDSSNQPQHF.

The chain links TRBV29-1 to TRBJ1-1, with D tentatively TRBD1 (6 bases). Trimming shortened V by 7 bases and J by 2 bases, and 11 bases separated the two germline ends. CDR1 and CDR2 from the germline V gene are SQVTM and ANQGSEA. This CDR3 is 12 amino acids long. The CDR3 coding sequence is TGCAGCGCCAGGGGCTCAAACACTGAAGCTTTCTTT. It yields the protein CSARGSNTEAFF.

This clonotype was observed many times. The chain uses TRBV7-2 and TRBJ2-7; D remains unclear. V was shortened by 5 bases and J by 3 bases, with 11 bases between the two germline ends. Germline CDR1 and CDR2: SGHTA and FQGNSA. This CDR3 has 13 amino acids. In DNA form, the CDR3 reads TGTGCCAGCAGCCCTCGCCGTAACTACGAGCAGTACTTC. Its translation is CASSPRRNYEQYF.

This clonotype was detected only a few times. The gene calls are TRBV7-2 and TRBJ2-5; the D gene is possibly TRBD1 (6 bases). From germline, CDR1 is SGHTA and CDR2 FQGNSA. The CDR3 covers 14 residues. V was shortened by 3 bases and J by 1 base, with 9 bases between the two germline ends. CDR3 nucleotides: TGTGCCAGCAGCTTCGGCAGGGGCCAAGAGACCCAGTACTTC. Translation: CASSFGRGQETQYF.

CDR3 DNA: TGTGCCAGCACCCTGCAAACGGGGCGCGATACGCAGTATTTT. Its translation is CASTLQTGRDTQYF. The chain is built from TRBV12-3 or TRBV12-4 and TRBJ2-3; the D gene could be TRBD1 or TRBD2 (5 bases each). CDR3 length: 14 amino acids. V lost 7 bases to trimming and J lost 6 bases, with 17 bases between them.

This clonotype appeared many times. The chain links TRBV6-1 to TRBJ1-1; D call uncertain. There are 14 residues in the CDR3. Deletions cut 5 bases from V and 1 base from J, with 11 bases between. Germline V gene lookup returns CDR1 MNHNS and CDR2 SASEGT. CDR3 bases: TGTGCCAGCAGTTTCGCGGGAGGGAACACTGAAGCTTTCTTT. Encoded protein: CASSFAGGNTEAFF.

Many counts were recorded for this clonotype. The rearrangement links TRBV7-8 to TRBJ2-7; 13 nucleotides agree with TRBD2. The CDR3 consists of 18 residues. Trimming at V came to 4 bases and at J to 1 base, leaving 10 bases not matched to a gene. Germline values: CDR1 SGHVS, CDR2 FQNEAQ. In nucleotides, the CDR3 is TGTGCCAGCAGCTCGCACCGACTAGCGGGAGGATCATCCTACGAGCAGTACTTC. Translated, it gives CASSSHRLAGGSSYEQYF.

This clonotype has at least ten counts. The rearrangement joins TRBV21-1 to TRBJ1-1; the table's D call, TRBD1, has no DNA check behind it. TRBV21-1 is a pseudogene. CDR3 length: 16 amino acids. The CDR3 DNA follows: TGTGCCAGCAGCAGAATGTGGGACAGGCTGAACACTGAAGCTTTCTTT. Its translation: CASSRMWDRLNTEAFF.

This clonotype occurred many times. The chain employs TRBV4-1 and TRBJ2-1; 9 nucleotides agree with TRBD2. With 5 bases clipped from V and 9 bases from J, the junction kept 11 bases outside the gene matches. CDR3 length equals 15 residues. The V gene's germline CDR1 is MGHRA and CDR2 YSYEKL. DNA for the CDR3: TGCGCCAGCAGCGATCAGGCTAGCGGGATCGGTGAGCAGTTCTTC. This gives the protein CASSDQASGIGEQFF.

The chain employs TRBV13 and TRBJ2-7; 9 bases fit TRBD1. Germline V gene data show CDR1 as PRHDT and CDR2 as FYEKMQ (reference sequence). There are 15 residues in the CDR3. Losses at the gene ends were 5 bases for V and 2 bases for J; bases not matched to a gene: 7. The CDR3 protein is CASSHGQGRAYEQYF. DNA of the CDR3: TGTGCCAGCAGCCACGGACAGGGGAGAGCCTACGAGCAGTACTTC.

This chain joins TRBV28 and TRBJ2-7; possible D gene TRBD2, 6 bases. Trimming took 4 bases from V and 9 from J, leaving 22 bases between them. CDR1 is MDHEN and CDR2 is SYDVKM in the germline V gene. The CDR3 runs 15 residues. The DNA of the CDR3 is TGTGCCAGCAGTTCCCCTTCGCTAGCGTCACCGTGGCAGTACTTC. Its protein is CASSSPSLASPWQYF.